This TCR beta chain was documented in a study of blood T cell repertoires in COVID-19. V lost 7 bases and J lost 7; bases outside the gene matches: 10. The V gene's germline CDR1 is SNHLY and CDR2 FYNNEI. The CDR3 runs to 15 residues. Libraries were prepared by immunoSEQ multiplex PCR; TCRdb keeps only in-frame clonotypes and omits some of them. The table includes some 53,000 clones, roughly 89% detected once. This sequence was found in a man aged 60 to 75 with active COVID-19. V usage is TRBV2 and J usage is TRBJ2-1; 10 bases agree with TRBD2. Sequencing used peripheral blood. The CDR3 DNA reads as TGTGCCAGCAAATCCCCTAGCGGGAGTGAGAATGAGCAGTTCTTC. Its translation is CASKSPSGSENEQFF.